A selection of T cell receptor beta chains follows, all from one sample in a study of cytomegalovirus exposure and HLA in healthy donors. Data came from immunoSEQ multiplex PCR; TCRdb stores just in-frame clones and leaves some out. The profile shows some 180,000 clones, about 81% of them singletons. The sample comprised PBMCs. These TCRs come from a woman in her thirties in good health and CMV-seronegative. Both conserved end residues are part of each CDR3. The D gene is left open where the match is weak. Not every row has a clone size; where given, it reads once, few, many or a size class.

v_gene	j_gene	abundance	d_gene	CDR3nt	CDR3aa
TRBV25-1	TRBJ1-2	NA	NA	TGTGCCAGCAGTGAATCCCAAACAGGGATCTATGGCTACACCTTC	CASSESQTGIYGYTF
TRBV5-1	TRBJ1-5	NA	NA	TGCGCCAGCAGCTTGGGCCAGGCAAATCAGCCCCAGCATTTT	CASSLGQANQPQHF
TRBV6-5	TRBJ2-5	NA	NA	TGTGCCAGCAGTTCAGGTCGGGAGACCCAGTACTTC	CASSSGRETQYF
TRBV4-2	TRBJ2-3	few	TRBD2	TGTGCCAGCAGCCAAGAGGGAGGCGGGGGGATTTGGGATACGCAGTATTTT	CASSQEGGGGIWDTQYF
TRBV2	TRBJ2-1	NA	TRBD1	TGTGCCAACGAGAGGCAGGGGGCCTACAATGAGCAGTTCTTC	CANERQGAYNEQFF
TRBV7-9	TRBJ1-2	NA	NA	TGTGCCAGCAGCTTAGCTGACGCAGGGTTGGACTATGGCTACACCTTC	CASSLADAGLDYGYTF
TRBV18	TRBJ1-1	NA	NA	TGTGCCAGCTCAAGGTCGCGGGGGAACACTGAAGCTTTCTTT	CASSRSRGNTEAFF
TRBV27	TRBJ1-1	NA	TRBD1	TGTGCCAGCAGTCTGACAGGGGGAATTACTGAAGCTTTCTTT	CASSLTGGITEAFF
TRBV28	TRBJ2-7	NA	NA	TGTGCCAGCAGTTTACGAATGGGGGCTTTCTACGAGCAGTACTTC	CASSLRMGAFYEQYF
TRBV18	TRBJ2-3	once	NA	TGTGCCAGCTCCTACACAGATACGCAGTATTTT	CASSYTDTQYF
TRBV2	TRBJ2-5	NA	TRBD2	TGTGCCAGCTCTGGGACTAGCGGGGGGGAGAAGACCCAGTACTTC	CASSGTSGGEKTQYF
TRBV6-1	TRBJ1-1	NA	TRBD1	TGTGCCAGCAGGGTAACAGGGGTGGGCACTGAAGCTTTCTTT	CASRVTGVGTEAFF
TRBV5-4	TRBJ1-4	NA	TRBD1	TGTGCCAGCAGCTTTGACAGGGGCAACGAAAAACTGTTTTTT	CASSFDRGNEKLFF
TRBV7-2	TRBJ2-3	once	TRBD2	TGTGCCAGCAGCTTAATTGCGACTAGCGGTACAGATACGCAGTATTTT	CASSLIATSGTDTQYF
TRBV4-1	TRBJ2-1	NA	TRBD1	TGCGCCAGCAGCCATGAACCTGGACAGGGTTTCTACAATGAGCAGTTCTTC	CASSHEPGQGFYNEQFF
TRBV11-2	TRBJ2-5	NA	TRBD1	TGTGCCAGCAGCCCCAGGGGGCGGAATCAAGAGACCCAGTACTTC	CASSPRGRNQETQYF
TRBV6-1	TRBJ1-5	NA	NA	TGTGCCAGCAGTGCTGGCCATTACAGGGAAAGCAATCAGCCCCAGCATTTT	CASSAGHYRESNQPQHF
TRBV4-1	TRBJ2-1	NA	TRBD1	TGCGCCAGCAGCCATAAGTTGACAGGGCCCTTTAGCTCCTACAATGAGCAGTTCTTC	CASSHKLTGPFSSYNEQFF
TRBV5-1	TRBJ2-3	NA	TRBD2	TGCGCCAGCAGCTTGGGGTCTAGCGGGAGCACAGATACGCAGTATTTT	CASSLGSSGSTDTQYF
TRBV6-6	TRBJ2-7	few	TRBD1	TGTGCCAGCAGTCCCCGGGGGACAGGGGCGTACGAGCAGTACTTC	CASSPRGTGAYEQYF
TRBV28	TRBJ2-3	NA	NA	TGTGCCAGCTCTACCCCCCCCACAGATACGCAGTATTTT	CASSTPPTDTQYF
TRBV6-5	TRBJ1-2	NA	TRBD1	TGTGCCAGCACCCATCCCGGGACAGTCAACTATGGCTACACCTTC	CASTHPGTVNYGYTF
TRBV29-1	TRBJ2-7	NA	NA	TGCAGCGTTCTACAGTCCAGGGGCGAGCAGTACTTC	CSVLQSRGEQYF
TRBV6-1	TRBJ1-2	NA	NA	TGTGCCAGCAGTGAACAACAGGGACCCTATGGCTACACCTTC	CASSEQQGPYGYTF
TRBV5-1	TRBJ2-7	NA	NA	TGCGCCAGCAGCTTGGTTGCGGGGGCGAGCGACGAGCAGTACTTC	CASSLVAGASDEQYF
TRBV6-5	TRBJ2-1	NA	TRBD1	TGTGCCAGCAGTTACGGGACAGCCGAATCGCAGTTCTTC	CASSYGTAESQFF
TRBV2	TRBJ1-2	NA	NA	TGTGCCAGCAGTGAAACCAGGGAAGCAGCTAACTATGGCTACACCTTC	CASSETREAANYGYTF
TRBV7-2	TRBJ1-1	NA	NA	TGTGCCAGCAGCTTAGAAATTTACGCGACAACCAACACTGAAGCTTTCTTT	CASSLEIYATTNTEAFF
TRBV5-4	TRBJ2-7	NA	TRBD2	TGTGCCAGCAGCGGGGGACTAGCGGGAGGGAAGTCCTACGAGCAGTACTTC	CASSGGLAGGKSYEQYF
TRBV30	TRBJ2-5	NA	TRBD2	TGTGCCTGGAGTCGTACTAGCGGATTACAAGAGACCCAGTACTTC	CAWSRTSGLQETQYF
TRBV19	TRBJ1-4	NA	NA	TGTGCCAGTAAGGAAGGGGGAAACCGGGAAAAACTGTTTTTT	CASKEGGNREKLFF
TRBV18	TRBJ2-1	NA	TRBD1	TGTGCCAGCTCCGGACAGGGGCCTCCGGATGAGCAGTTCTTC	CASSGQGPPDEQFF
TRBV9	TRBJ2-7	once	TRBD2	TGTGCCAGCAGCGCGATGACTAGCGGACCCAGGGAGCAGTACTTC	CASSAMTSGPREQYF
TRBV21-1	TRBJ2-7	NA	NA	TGTGCCAGCAAAACACCAACGGTCGACTCACTCCCGCACTCCTACGAGCAGTACTTC	CASKTPTVDSLPHSYEQYF
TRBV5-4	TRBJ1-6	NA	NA	TGTGCCAGCAGAAACCGACAGGACAGTTCCCTGAATTCACCCCTCCACTTT	CASRNRQDSSLNSPLHF